This T cell receptor beta chain was sequenced for a study of blood T cell repertoires in COVID-19. TCRdb's table, derived via immunoSEQ multiplex PCR, lists solely in-frame clones and lacks some. The sample contains approximately 340,000 clones, about 89% of which appear only once. Clinical history reported by participants formed the basis on which cohorts were assigned. Those designated as exposed participants met a COVID-19 case within 2 weeks before study entry. CDR3 length equals 14 residues. V dropped 3 bases and J dropped 2 bases, with 11 bases sitting between them. The V gene's germline CDR1 is LNHDA and CDR2 SQIVND (reference sequence).

The chain carries TRBV19 and TRBJ2-7; possible D gene TRBD1, 5 bases. This TCR came from a middle-aged woman who had been exposed to COVID-19. The sample comprised PBMCs or T cells enriched from blood (not recorded which). CDR3: CASSMFDRPYEQYF. CDR3 DNA: TGTGCCAGTAGTATGTTCGACAGACCCTACGAGCAGTACTTC.